This is a list of T cell receptor beta chains from one sample in a study of T cell responses to AZD1222 COVID-19 vaccine. Profiling relied on immunoSEQ multiplex PCR, and the TCRdb table lists in-frame clones only, not all of them. The sample has some 150,000 clones; about 92% are singletons. The starting material was peripheral blood, obtained on day 0 of AZD1222 vaccination. Receptor source: an adult in good health. CDR3s include the opening cysteine and the closing phenylalanine or tryptophan. Each record gives: CDR3 protein, V gene, J gene.

CASSLGAVHYTEAFF,TRBV7-8,TRBJ1-1
CATRVGSEAFF,TRBV24-1,TRBJ1-1
CASSQEGHVFQETQYF,TRBV3-1/TRBV3-2,TRBJ2-5
CASSLEGDYGYTF,TRBV12-3/TRBV12-4,TRBJ1-2
CASSMGLVSYNEQFF,TRBV19,TRBJ2-1
CASSSTSGHYEQYF,TRBV6-5,TRBJ2-7
CASSGTDDSPLHF,TRBV9,TRBJ1-6
CASSSPNPTGTNSPLHF,TRBV18,TRBJ1-6
CASSPTAGSQETQYF,TRBV7-3,TRBJ2-5
CASSLETAGTSGGNEQFF,TRBV5-1,TRBJ2-1
CASRGQSNRYNEQFF,TRBV6-5,TRBJ2-1
CASSLEYWQPTRSSYEQYF,TRBV11-3,TRBJ2-7
CASSRPGQGWYEQYF,TRBV6-2/TRBV6-3,TRBJ2-7
CASSLMGQGMTQPQHF,TRBV28,TRBJ1-5
CASSGEQGNEKLFF,TRBV13,TRBJ1-4
CASSMDRGIQYF,TRBV19,TRBJ2-4
CASKTGRGGYTF,TRBV27,TRBJ1-2
CAISPSGTSGDSYEQYF,TRBV10-3,TRBJ2-7
CASAQGNNSPLHF,TRBV25-1,TRBJ1-6
CASSFNPETVTYF,TRBV7-2,TRBJ2-7
CASSFTGGSSGNTIYF,TRBV7-2,TRBJ1-3
CASRSDRFSGNTIYF,TRBV19,TRBJ1-3
CASSLLRGGAREQYF,TRBV6-5,TRBJ2-7
CASSPDAQPQHF,TRBV2,TRBJ1-5
CAASGGKNTGELFF,TRBV30,TRBJ2-2
CASISSGPDTQYF,TRBV28,TRBJ2-3
CASSFGQGYEQYF,TRBV11-2,TRBJ2-7
CASGPDRGLAKNIQYF,TRBV12-5,TRBJ2-4
CASSQGPGSYNEQFF,TRBV4-3,TRBJ2-1
CASSMGTVNYGYTF,TRBV5-1,TRBJ1-2
CASNSGQLYSNQPQHF,TRBV19,TRBJ1-5
CATSRDHVGGRSNTEAFF,TRBV15,TRBJ1-1
CASSLAQGARGNTIYF,TRBV5-1,TRBJ1-3
CASSPGQGRSLFGYTF,TRBV7-8,TRBJ1-2
CASSQAWTAQETQYF,TRBV3-1/TRBV3-2,TRBJ2-5
CASSVEGGLLEKLFF,TRBV9,TRBJ1-4
CASSQTTGGGFGANVLTF,TRBV4-2,TRBJ2-6